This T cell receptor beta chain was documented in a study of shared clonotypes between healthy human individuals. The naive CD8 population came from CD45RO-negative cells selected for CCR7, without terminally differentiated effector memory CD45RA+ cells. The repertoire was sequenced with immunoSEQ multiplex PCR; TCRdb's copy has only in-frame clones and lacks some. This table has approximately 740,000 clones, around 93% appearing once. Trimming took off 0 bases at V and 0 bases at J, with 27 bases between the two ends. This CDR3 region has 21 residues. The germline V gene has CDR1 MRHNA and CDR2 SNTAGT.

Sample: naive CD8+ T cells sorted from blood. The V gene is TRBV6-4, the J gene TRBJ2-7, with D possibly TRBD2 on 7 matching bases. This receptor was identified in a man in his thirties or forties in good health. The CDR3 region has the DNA TGTGCCAGCAGTGACTCTCCCGGTGTGTGGGGGGGGCAGGGGCCCTCCTACGAGCAGTACTTC. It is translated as CASSDSPGVWGGQGPSYEQYF.